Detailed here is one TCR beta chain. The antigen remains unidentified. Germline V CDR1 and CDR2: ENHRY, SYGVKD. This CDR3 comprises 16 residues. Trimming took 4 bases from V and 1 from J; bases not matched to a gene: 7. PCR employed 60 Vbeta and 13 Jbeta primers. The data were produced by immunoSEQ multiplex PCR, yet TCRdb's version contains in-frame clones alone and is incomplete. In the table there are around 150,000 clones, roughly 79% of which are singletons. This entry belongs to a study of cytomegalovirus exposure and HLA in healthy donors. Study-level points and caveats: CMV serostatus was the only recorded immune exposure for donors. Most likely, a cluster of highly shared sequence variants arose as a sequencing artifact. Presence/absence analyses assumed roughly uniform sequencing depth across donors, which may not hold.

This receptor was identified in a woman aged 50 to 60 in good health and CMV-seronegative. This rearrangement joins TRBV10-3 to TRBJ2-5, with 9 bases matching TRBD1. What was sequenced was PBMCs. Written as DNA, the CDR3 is TGTGCCATCAGTGGGACAGGGGACGCTCCCCAAGAGACCCAGTACTTC. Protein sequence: CAISGTGDAPQETQYF.